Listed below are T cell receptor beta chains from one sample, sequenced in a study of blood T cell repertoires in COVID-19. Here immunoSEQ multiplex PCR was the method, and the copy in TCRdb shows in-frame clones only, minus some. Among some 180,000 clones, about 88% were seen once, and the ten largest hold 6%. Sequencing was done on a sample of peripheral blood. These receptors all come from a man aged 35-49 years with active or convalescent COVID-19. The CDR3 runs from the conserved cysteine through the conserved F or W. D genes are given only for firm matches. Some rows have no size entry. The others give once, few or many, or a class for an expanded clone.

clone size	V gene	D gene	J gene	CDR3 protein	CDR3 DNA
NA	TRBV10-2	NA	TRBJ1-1	CASRTRGNTEAFF	TGCGCCAGCAGGACCCGGGGGAACACTGAAGCTTTCTTT
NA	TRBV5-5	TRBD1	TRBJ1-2	CASRRGIGTGEINYGYTF	TGTGCCAGCAGGCGGGGGATTGGGACAGGGGAAATCAACTATGGCTACACCTTC
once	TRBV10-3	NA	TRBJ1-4	CAVKGGADEKLFF	TGTGCCGTCAAGGGTGGGGCAGATGAAAAACTGTTTTTT
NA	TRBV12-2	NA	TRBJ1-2	CASRLGYRAPNYGYTF	TGTGCAAGTCGCTTAGGGTACAGGGCTCCTAACTATGGCTACACCTTC
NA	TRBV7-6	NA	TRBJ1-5	CASSFDDSGNQPQHF	TGTGCCAGCAGCTTTGATGACAGCGGCAATCAGCCCCAGCATTTT
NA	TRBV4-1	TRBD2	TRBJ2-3	CASSQVAGVTDTQYF	TGCGCCAGCAGCCAAGTTGCGGGGGTCACAGATACGCAGTATTTT
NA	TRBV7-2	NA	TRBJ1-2	CASSTIAGVGNGYTF	TGTGCCAGCAGCACTATTGCGGGGGTGGGAAATGGCTACACCTTC
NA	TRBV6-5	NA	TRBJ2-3	CASSFASLGDTQYF	TGTGCCAGCAGCTTTGCTAGCTTGGGAGATACGCAGTATTTT
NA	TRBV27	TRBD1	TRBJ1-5	CASGDRGPNQPQHF	TGTGCCAGCGGGGACAGGGGGCCTAATCAGCCCCAGCATTTT
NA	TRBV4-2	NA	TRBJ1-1	CASSPRAGFNHNTEAFF	TGTGCCAGCAGCCCTAGGGCGGGGTTTAATCATAATACTGAAGCTTTCTTT
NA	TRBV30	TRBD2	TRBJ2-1	CAWSSRSSGGPNEQFF	TGTGCCTGGAGTTCGAGGTCTAGCGGCGGGCCCAATGAGCAGTTCTTC
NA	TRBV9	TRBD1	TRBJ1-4	CASSPTGVPNEKLFF	TGTGCCAGCAGCCCGACAGGGGTCCCTAATGAAAAACTGTTTTTT